Each of the 11 T cell receptor beta chains below was sequenced from the same sample in a study of T cells of healthy individuals. TCRdb analysed the 5' RACE reads with MiXCR anew, one entry per CDR3 protein. The table shows about 53,000 distinct CDR3 sequences, with roughly 15% occurring only once. The receptors originated from a human donor in good health.

This clonotype was seen once. The chain carries TRBV9 and TRBJ2-1; 16 bases are shared with TRBD2. V shed 3 bases, J shed 3 bases, and the junction held 3 bases outside the gene matches. The CDR3 extends over 17 amino acids. Per germline, CDR1 SGDLS and CDR2 YYNGEE. This CDR3 reads CASSGGTSGRDYNEQFF. The CDR3 bases are TGTGCCAGCAGCGGGGGGACTAGCGGGAGGGACTACAATGAGCAGTTCTTC.

This clonotype was detected only a few times. The chain employs TRBV7-8 and TRBJ1-6, with TRBD1 as a possible D gene (6 bases). Germline V gene sequence: CDR1 SGHVS, CDR2 FQNEAQ. Trimming removed 5 bases from V and 13 bases from J, with 15 bases in between. The CDR3 loop spans 13 amino acids. CDR3: CASSPPQGNPLHF. As DNA, the CDR3 is TGTGCCAGCAGCCCCCCCCAGGGGAATCCCCTCCACTTT.

The chain is built from TRBV12-5 and TRBJ2-3; 14 nucleotides match TRBD2. The V gene's germline CDR1 is LGHNT and CDR2 FRNRAP. V trimming: 4 bases; J trimming: 3 bases; junction bases outside the gene matches: 3. The CDR3 has 16 residues. The CDR3 region has the DNA TGTGCTAGTGGTTCGGGGACTAGCGGGAGAACAGATACGCAGTATTTT. Protein: CASGSGTSGRTDTQYF.

This clonotype was observed a handful of times. The genes are TRBV6-2 or TRBV6-3 and TRBJ1-1; D might be TRBD1 (5 bases). The CDR3 runs 13 residues. CDR1 and CDR2 (germline): MNHEY, SVGEGT. With 2 bases removed from V and 1 base from J, the gap between germline ends came to 5 bases. CDR3 protein: CASSYTGNTEAFF. The CDR3 nucleotides read TGTGCCAGCAGTTACACAGGGAACACTGAAGCTTTCTTT.

This clonotype was observed a handful of times. V gene TRBV10-3 combines with J gene TRBJ1-5; 12 bases line up with TRBD1. From germline, CDR1 is ENHRY and CDR2 SYGVKD. The CDR3 length is 18 residues. The V gene end was trimmed by 3 bases and the J gene end by 7 bases; junction bases not matched to a gene: 13. In DNA form, the CDR3 reads TGTGCCATCAGTGATGGGACAGGGGGCGCGGGTAACGTCCAGCCCCAGCATTTT. It yields the protein CAISDGTGGAGNVQPQHF.

This clonotype appeared many times. The chain carries TRBV29-1 and TRBJ1-5; D perhaps matches TRBD1 (5 bases). The V gene's germline CDR1 is SQVTM and CDR2 ANQGSEA. The CDR3 is made up of 12 amino acids. Trimming cost V 6 bases and J 6 bases, with 12 bases left between them. CDR3 DNA: TGCAGCGTCCGTGAGGGGAGTCAGCCCCAGCATTTT. Its translation is CSVREGSQPQHF.

This clonotype has at least ten counts. The chain employs TRBV5-6 and TRBJ1-1; weak D call: TRBD1 (5 bases). The V end was cut by 7 bases, the J end by 3 bases, with 16 bases between. This CDR3 comprises 14 residues. CDR1 is SGHDT and CDR2 is YYEEEE in the germline V gene. CDR3 bases: TGTGCCAGCTCATTAGGGGAGGATTACACTGAAGCTTTCTTT. This codes for CASSLGEDYTEAFF.

This clonotype was found a few times. The CDR3 here is CASSQVQSSRVQAFKQYF. The DNA of the CDR3 is TGCGCCAGCAGCCAAGTGCAAAGTAGCCGGGTACAGGCATTCAAGCAGTACTTC. The V gene is TRBV4-1, the J gene TRBJ2-7; tentatively, D is TRBD1 (5 bases). Germline V gives CDR1 MGHRA, CDR2 YSYEKL. V lost 1 base and J lost 8, with 27 bases in between. The CDR3 sequence is 18 residues long.

A few counts support this clonotype. This chain uses TRBV2 with TRBJ2-7; the D gene is possibly TRBD1 (5 bases). From germline, CDR1 is SNHLY and CDR2 FYNNEI. The CDR3 totals 12 residues. The V end lost 7 bases, the J end lost 5 bases, and 12 bases lay between the germline ends. CDR3 protein: CASTLIRDEQYF. CDR3 in DNA: TGTGCCAGCACCCTTATCAGGGACGAGCAGTACTTC. The full variable domain, its missing parts supplied by reference TRBV2 and TRBJ2-7, is EPEVTQTPSHQVTQMGQEVILRCVPISNHLYFYWYRQILGQKVEFLVSFYNNEISEKSEIFDDQFSVERPDGSNFTLKIRSTKLEDSAMYFCASTLIRDEQYFGPGTRLTVT.

The chain employs TRBV25-1 and TRBJ2-7; 11 positions agree with TRBD2. With V trimmed by 7 bases and J by 7 bases, 6 bases remained unmatched. CDR1 and CDR2 (germline): MGHDK, SYGVNS. The CDR3 is made up of 13 amino acids. The chain's CDR3 is CASTLAGAGEQYF. The CDR3 bases are TGTGCCAGCACACTAGCGGGAGCTGGAGAGCAGTACTTC.

Many counts were recorded for this clonotype. The chain is built from TRBV25-1 and TRBJ1-4; TRBD1 is a possible D gene (5 bases). The CDR3 spans 12 residues. Germline loops: CDR1 MGHDK, CDR2 SYGVNS. V was clipped by 5 bases and J by 8 bases, with 9 bases between them. The CDR3 protein is CASSQGQEKLFF. As DNA, the CDR3 is TGTGCCAGCAGTCAGGGCCAGGAAAAACTGTTTTTT.